Described below is a single TCR beta chain sequence and its context. This clone has a handful of counts. The target of this receptor is not known. Within one base of it there is no much larger clone, and no base qualities were kept. The collaborating institutions used their own protocols to collect whole blood in K2EDTA tubes. Collaborator samples were shipped for TCRbeta analysis as frozen whole blood, isolated PBMCs, or DNA extracted from either sample type. These data come from a study of blood T cell repertoires in COVID-19 (dated by TCRdb to the early 2020s). For the wider study: Samples covering the acute and convalescent phases of COVID-19 were provided by collaborators in the United States, Italy and Spain. The dataset comprised deeply sampled blood TCRbeta repertoires from subjects exposed to, actively infected with, or recovered from COVID-19. The prospective study material was composed of cDNA or gDNA derived from T cells, B-cell-depleted T cells, or PBMCs. The samples were drawn from two sources: the first 160 participants of the ongoing ImmuneRACE study, and 1,200 or so subjects contributed by 6 global collaborators. Nearly every sample came with metadata listing a de-identified subject ID, COVID-19 status, age in years and sex. The repertoires were made available in a free public database intended to serve as a resource for research on the immune response to SARS-CoV-2. HLA class I and class II types, where available, came from metadata supplied by the sample provider rather than from assay-based typing. On the study overall, not on this receptor specifically: The amount of clinical and demographic metadata varied by source and participant and was provided uncurated.

The immunoSEQ Assay, a bias-controlled multiplex PCR, was used to amplify TCRbeta CDR3 regions from genomic DNA. Regarding the original processing steps: The number of nucleated cells in each sample was estimated from the amplification of reference gene primers within the assay. To quantify the absolute abundance of each unique TCRbeta CDR3 rearrangement, sequence reads were collapsed and filtered. For each sample, productive Simpson clonality was calculated as the square root of Simpson's diversity index over productive rearrangements. The table comes from immuneACCESS by way of TCRdb, which keeps in-frame sequences with V and J called. Part of the clones is missing from these tables; in studies checked, under half for an unresolved V gene and the rest for unknown reasons. V, J and clone size are those of that table, while D and trimming were read from the DNA. For this sample the table gives 95,000 to 150,000 clones, of which roughly 84% were detected only once. The ten biggest clones cover 3.9% of the sample.

From the cysteine through the phenylalanine, the CDR3 covers 14 amino acids. Only the CDR3 part of the read is kept: 42 bases, read in frame from the first base. The germline V gene encodes CDR1 SNHLY and CDR2 FYNNEI. Germline trimming: 6 bases from V, 1 base from J; junction bases outside gene matches: 2. The sequenced sample was peripheral blood. This receptor was taken from a man in his 60s with acute or convalescent COVID-19. The chain was built from TRBV2 and TRBJ2-1; TRBD2 agrees with 8 junctional bases. The DNA sequence is given as TGTGCCAGCAGGGGACTAGGGTCCTACAATGAGCAGTTCTTC. This is translated as CASRGLGSYNEQFF.